Listed below are T cell receptor beta chains from one sample, sequenced in a study of Ad26.COV2.S vaccination and SARS-CoV-2 variants. Profiled with immunoSEQ multiplex PCR; TCRdb holds only in-frame clones, not every one. The sample has hundreds of thousands of clones; about nine tenths are singletons. The sample in question was peripheral blood, obtained in a trial of Ad26.COV2.S vaccine versus placebo. The receptors were gathered from a person aged 18-65 years who received the Ad26.COV2.S COVID-19 vaccine or a placebo. Each CDR3 is given with its conserved first and last residue. D genes are given only for firm matches. Clone size is stated in some rows and not others, as once, few, many or a class when expanded.

V	J	size	D	CDR3	DNA
TRBV6-2/TRBV6-3	TRBJ1-6	.	.	CASSYPVRRDNSPLHF	TGTGCCAGCAGTTACCCAGTACGGCGGGATAATTCACCCCTCCACTTT
TRBV10-2	TRBJ1-1	.	TRBD1	CASRGRDRTPGTEAFF	TGCGCCAGCAGGGGAAGGGACAGGACACCTGGCACTGAAGCTTTCTTT
TRBV9	TRBJ1-1	.	.	CASSDQVEAEAFF	TGTGCCAGCAGCGACCAGGTTGAGGCTGAAGCTTTCTTT
TRBV5-5	TRBJ2-5	.	TRBD1	CASSLSGTVKETQYF	TGTGCCAGCAGCTTGTCCGGGACAGTGAAAGAGACCCAGTACTTC
TRBV7-9	TRBJ2-6	.	.	CASSLTQSGANVLTF	TGTGCCAGCAGCTTAACTCAATCTGGGGCCAACGTCCTGACTTTC
TRBV5-6	TRBJ1-5	.	.	CASSLGVEPQHF	TGTGCCAGCAGCTTGGGAGTTGAGCCCCAGCATTTT
TRBV14	TRBJ2-5	few	.	CASSQRRTWAETQYF	TGTGCCAGCAGCCAACGAAGGACGTGGGCAGAGACCCAGTACTTC
TRBV27	TRBJ2-5	.	.	CASSFIGGTQYF	TGTGCCAGCAGTTTTATTGGGGGGACCCAGTACTTC
TRBV3-1/TRBV3-2	TRBJ2-3	.	.	CASSSRGGVADTQYF	TGTGCCAGCAGCTCGCGAGGGGGGGTGGCAGATACGCAGTATTTT
TRBV12-3/TRBV12-4	TRBJ1-3	.	.	CASSRDSGNTIYF	TGTGCCAGCAGCCGGGACTCTGGAAACACCATATATTTT
TRBV5-1	TRBJ1-5	.	TRBD1	CASSLEGQVDQPQHF	TGCGCCAGCAGCTTGGAGGGACAGGTTGATCAGCCCCAGCATTTT
TRBV5-1	TRBJ2-7	.	.	CASRIQGSSGLYEQYF	TGCGCCAGCAGGATCCAGGGGTCTAGCGGACTCTACGAGCAGTACTTC
TRBV18	TRBJ2-7	few	.	CASSPEYDNYEQYF	TGTGCCAGCTCACCTGAGTACGACAACTACGAGCAGTACTTC
TRBV6-6	TRBJ1-1	.	.	CASSVSGPNTEAFF	TGTGCCAGCAGTGTCAGCGGGCCTAACACTGAAGCTTTCTTT
TRBV10-3	TRBJ2-2	.	.	CAISESQNTGELFF	TGTGCCATCAGTGAGTCCCAGAACACCGGGGAGCTGTTTTTT
TRBV19	TRBJ1-1	.	.	CASSMEGWTEAFF	TGTGCCAGTAGTATGGAGGGGTGGACTGAAGCTTTCTTT
TRBV19	TRBJ2-3	once	.	CASSIRGFTDTQYF	TGTGCCAGTAGTATTCGGGGATTTACAGATACGCAGTATTTT
TRBV4-2	TRBJ1-2	.	TRBD1	CASSQEGTGGYTF	TGTGCCAGCAGCCAAGAAGGGACAGGCGGCTACACCTTC
TRBV27	TRBJ2-3	.	TRBD1	CASSTDRGDTDTQYF	TGTGCCAGCAGTACGGACAGGGGAGACACAGATACGCAGTATTTT
TRBV19	TRBJ2-3	.	.	CASSISLTDTQYF	TGTGCCAGTAGTATAAGCCTCACAGATACGCAGTATTTT
TRBV30	TRBJ1-5	.	TRBD1	CAWSYRGTSNQPQHF	TGTGCCTGGAGTTACAGGGGTACGAGCAATCAGCCCCAGCATTTT
TRBV30	TRBJ1-2	.	.	CAWSDSGHGTF	TGTGCCTGGAGTGATTCGGGACACGGCACCTTC
TRBV6-4	TRBJ2-3	.	TRBD2	CASSVTSGTTDTQYF	TGTGCCAGCAGTGTAACTAGCGGAACAACAGATACGCAGTATTTT
TRBV6-2/TRBV6-3	TRBJ2-7	.	.	CASSTRQGPGLYEQYF	TGTGCCAGCAGTACCCGGCAGGGGCCAGGACTTTACGAGCAGTACTTC
TRBV3-1/TRBV3-2	TRBJ1-1	once	TRBD1	CASSRTGVDAFF	TGTGCCAGCAGCCGGACAGGGGTTGACGCTTTCTTT
TRBV3-1/TRBV3-2	TRBJ2-2	.	TRBD2	CASRLAGGRTGELFF	TGTGCCAGCAGGCTAGCGGGGGGGCGTACCGGGGAGCTGTTTTTT
TRBV27	TRBJ2-7	.	.	CASSASTAGEQYF	TGTGCCAGCAGTGCCTCAACCGCGGGGGAGCAGTACTTC
TRBV7-2	TRBJ2-3	.	TRBD2	CASSLGGSGGDTQYF	TGTGCCAGCAGCTTAGGTGGTAGCGGGGGAGATACGCAGTATTTT
TRBV3-1/TRBV3-2	TRBJ1-2	.	.	CASSQDSAGTYGYTF	TGTGCCAGCAGCCAAGATTCAGCGGGGACCTATGGCTACACCTTC